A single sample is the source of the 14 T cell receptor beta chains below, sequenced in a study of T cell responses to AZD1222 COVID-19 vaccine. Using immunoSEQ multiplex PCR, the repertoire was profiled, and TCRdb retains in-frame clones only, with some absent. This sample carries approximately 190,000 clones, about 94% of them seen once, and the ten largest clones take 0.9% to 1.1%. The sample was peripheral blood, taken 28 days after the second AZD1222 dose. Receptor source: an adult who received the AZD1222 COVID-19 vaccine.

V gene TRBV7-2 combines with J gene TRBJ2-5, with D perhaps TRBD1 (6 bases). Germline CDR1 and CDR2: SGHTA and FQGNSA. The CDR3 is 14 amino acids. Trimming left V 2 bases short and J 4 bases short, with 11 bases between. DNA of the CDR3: TGTGCCAGCAGCTTAAATCAGGGGCTAGAGACCCAGTACTTC. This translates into CASSLNQGLETQYF.

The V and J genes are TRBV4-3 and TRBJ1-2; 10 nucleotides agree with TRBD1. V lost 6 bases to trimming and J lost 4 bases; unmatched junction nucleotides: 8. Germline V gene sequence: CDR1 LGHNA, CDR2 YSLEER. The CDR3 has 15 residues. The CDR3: CASSQGGQGIYGYTF. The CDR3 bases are TGCGCCAGCAGTCAGGGGGGACAGGGGATCTATGGCTACACCTTC.

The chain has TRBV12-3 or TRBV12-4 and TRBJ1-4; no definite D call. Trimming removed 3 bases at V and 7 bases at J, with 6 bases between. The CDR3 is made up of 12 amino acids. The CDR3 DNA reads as TGTGCCAGCAGTTTCGGGGTTGAAAAACTGTTTTTT. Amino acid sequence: CASSFGVEKLFF.

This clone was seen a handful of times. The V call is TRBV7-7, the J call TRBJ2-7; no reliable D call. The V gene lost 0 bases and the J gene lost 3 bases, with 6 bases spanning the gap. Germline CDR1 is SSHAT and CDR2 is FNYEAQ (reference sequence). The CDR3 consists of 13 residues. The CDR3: CASSLAVSYEQYF. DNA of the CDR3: TGTGCCAGCAGCTTAGCGGTCAGCTACGAGCAGTACTTC.

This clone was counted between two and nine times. CDR3 nucleotides: TGTGCCAGCAGCTCCGGACCGAGGGAGACCCAGTACTTC. It translates to CASSSGPRETQYF. This chain joins TRBV7-3 and TRBJ2-5; D unclear. The germline V and J ends were trimmed by 4 bases and 5 bases, with 11 bases remaining between them. This CDR3 contains 13 residues. The germline V gene has CDR1 SGHTA and CDR2 FQGTGA.

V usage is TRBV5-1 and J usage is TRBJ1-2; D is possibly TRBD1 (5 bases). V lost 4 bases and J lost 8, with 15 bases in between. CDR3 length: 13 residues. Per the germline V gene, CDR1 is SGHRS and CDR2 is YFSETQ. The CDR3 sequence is CASSLSGEGGYTF. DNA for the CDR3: TGCGCCAGCAGCCTGTCGGGGGAAGGGGGCTACACCTTC.

The CDR3 reads CAWSVPGLTLEQYF. The CDR3 DNA reads TGTGCCTGGAGTGTACCGGGATTAACTTTGGAGCAGTACTTC. V is TRBV30 and J is TRBJ2-7; D may be TRBD2 (5 bases). V was cut by 0 bases and J by 7 bases, with 16 bases left in between. Per the germline V gene, CDR1 is GTSNPN and CDR2 is SVGIG (reference sequence). The CDR3 runs 14 residues.

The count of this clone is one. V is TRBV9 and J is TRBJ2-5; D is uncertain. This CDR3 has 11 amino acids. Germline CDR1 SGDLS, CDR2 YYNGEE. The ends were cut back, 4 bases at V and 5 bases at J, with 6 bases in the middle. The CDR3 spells CASSYLETQYF. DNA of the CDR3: TGTGCCAGCAGCTACTTGGAGACCCAGTACTTC.

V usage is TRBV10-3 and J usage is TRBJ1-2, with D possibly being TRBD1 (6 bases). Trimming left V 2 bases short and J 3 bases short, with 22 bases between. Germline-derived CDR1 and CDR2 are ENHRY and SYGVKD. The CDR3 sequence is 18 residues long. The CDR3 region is CAISEGGAGPSSYYGYTF. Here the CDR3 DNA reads TGTGCCATCAGTGAGGGGGGGGCAGGGCCCTCTTCCTACTATGGCTACACCTTC.

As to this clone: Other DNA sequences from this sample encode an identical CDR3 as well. The CDR3 DNA sequence: TGTGCCAGCTCACCACAGGGGATGAACACTGAAGCTTTCTTT. As protein: CASSPQGMNTEAFF. This chain uses TRBV18 with TRBJ1-1; D perhaps matches TRBD1 (5 bases). The germline V gene encodes CDR1 KGHSH and CDR2 LQKENI. CDR3 length: 14 residues. The V end lost 1 base, the J end lost 0 bases, and 6 bases lay between the germline ends.

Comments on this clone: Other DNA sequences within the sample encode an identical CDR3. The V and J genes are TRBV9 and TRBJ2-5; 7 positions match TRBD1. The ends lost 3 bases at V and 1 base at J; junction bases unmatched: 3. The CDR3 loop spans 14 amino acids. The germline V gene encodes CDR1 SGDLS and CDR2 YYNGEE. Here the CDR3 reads CASSAGTVQETQYF. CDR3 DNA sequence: TGTGCCAGCAGCGCCGGGACAGTCCAAGAGACCCAGTACTTC.

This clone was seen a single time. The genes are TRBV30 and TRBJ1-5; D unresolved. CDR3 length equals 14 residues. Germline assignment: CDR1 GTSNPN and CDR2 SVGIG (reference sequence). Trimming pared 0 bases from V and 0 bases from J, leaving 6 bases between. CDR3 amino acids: CAWSVGNSNQPQHF. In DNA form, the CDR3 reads TGTGCCTGGAGTGTAGGGAATAGCAATCAGCCCCAGCATTTT. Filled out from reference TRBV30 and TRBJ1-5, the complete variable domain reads SQTIHQWPATLVQPVGSPLSLECTVEGTSNPNLYWYRQAAGRGLQLLFYSVGIGQISSEVPQNLSASRPQDRQFILSSKKLLLSDSGFYLCAWSVGNSNQPQHFGDGTRLSIL.

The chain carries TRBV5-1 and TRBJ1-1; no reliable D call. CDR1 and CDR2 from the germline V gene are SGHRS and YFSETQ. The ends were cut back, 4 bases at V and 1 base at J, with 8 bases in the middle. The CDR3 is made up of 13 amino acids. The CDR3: CASSPGKNTEAFF. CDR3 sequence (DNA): TGCGCCAGCAGCCCCGGGAAGAACACTGAAGCTTTCTTT.

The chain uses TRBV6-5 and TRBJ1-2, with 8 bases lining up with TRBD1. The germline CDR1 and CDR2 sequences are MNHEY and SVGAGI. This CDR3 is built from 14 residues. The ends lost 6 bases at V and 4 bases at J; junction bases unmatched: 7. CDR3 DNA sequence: TGTGCCAGCAGATTGGACAGGGCCTTCTATGGCTACACCTTC. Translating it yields CASRLDRAFYGYTF.